This T cell receptor beta chain was observed in a study of T cells in Graves' hyperthyroidism and ophthalmopathy. This clonotype was detected ten times or more. Germline assignment: CDR1 SGHRS and CDR2 YFSETQ. J lost 2 bases, V lost 5 bases, and 14 bases had no gene match. The CDR3 spans 17 residues. Each person with ophthalmopathy scored at least 3 on the Clinical Activity Score, reached NOSPECS grade 4 or higher, and had been ill under 3 months. The study excluded patients with uncontrolled infection, other autoimmune disease, pregnancy or lactation. Amplified regions were TCR beta CDR3 sequences from RNA transcripts. HTBI primers drove first-round RT-PCR of the TCR CDR3. TCRdb independently ran MiXCR on the multiplex PCR reads; one entry per CDR3 protein. The sample includes around 600,000 distinct CDR3 sequences, more than 12% seen only once; the top ten take 12%.

V gene TRBV5-1 combines with J gene TRBJ2-3, with TRBD2 identical over 7 bases. Sequenced input: blood. This clonotype was obtained from a woman aged 45-59 years with Graves' ophthalmopathy. The DNA for the CDR3 is TGCGCCAGCAGGACGGGAGGTCTCACGATTTACACAGATACGCAGTATTTT. Protein: CASRTGGLTIYTDTQYF.